The rows below give T cell receptor beta chains drawn from one sample of a study of cytomegalovirus exposure and HLA in healthy donors. Sequenced by immunoSEQ multiplex PCR; TCRdb stores in-frame clones only, minus some. This table has some 200,000 clones, approximately 70% appearing once. The sequenced material came from PBMCs. All receptors derive from a woman younger than 45 in good health and CMV-seronegative. CDR3s include the opening cysteine and the closing phenylalanine or tryptophan. D genes are given only for firm matches. Clone size is shown for a subset of rows, as once, few, many or a class of expanded clone.

TRBV28	.	.	TRBJ1-2	CASSLSSGFSGYTF	TGTGCCAGCAGTTTGAGCAGCGGATTTTCCGGCTACACCTTC
TRBV11-2	.	TRBD1	TRBJ2-7	CASRLTGGNYEQYF	TGTGCCAGCAGGCTCACAGGGGGGAACTACGAGCAGTACTTC
TRBV21-1	.	.	TRBJ2-1	CASSKRMGGLAGTKQFF	TGTGCCAGCAGCAAAAGGATGGGGGGACTAGCGGGAACGAAGCAGTTCTTC
TRBV4-1	.	.	TRBJ1-1	CASSQAVQLNTEAFF	TGCGCCAGCAGCCAAGCCGTTCAGTTGAACACTGAAGCTTTCTTT
TRBV5-1	.	TRBD2	TRBJ2-1	CASSLLPGLDNEQFF	TGCGCCAGCAGCTTGCTCCCCGGACTAGACAATGAGCAGTTCTTC
TRBV7-9	.	.	TRBJ2-7	CASSLGIARNDEQYF	TGTGCCAGCAGCTTAGGTATAGCCCGAAACGACGAGCAGTACTTC
TRBV5-1	.	TRBD1	TRBJ2-1	CASPPGRGLLAITYNEQFF	TGCGCCAGCCCCCCCGGCAGGGGGCTTCTAGCGATTACCTACAATGAGCAGTTCTTC
TRBV6-5	few	TRBD1	TRBJ1-6	CASSEGGDNSPLHF	TGTGCCAGCAGTGAAGGGGGCGATAATTCACCCCTCCACTTT
TRBV11-2	.	.	TRBJ1-2	CASSLGGGWNYGYTF	TGTGCCAGCAGCTTAGGTGGAGGGTGGAACTATGGCTACACCTTC
TRBV5-4	.	.	TRBJ1-1	CASSLGRDTEAFF	TGTGCCAGCAGCCTGGGACGGGACACTGAAGCTTTCTTT
TRBV7-9	.	.	TRBJ2-3	CSSSLGATTDTQYF	TGTTCCAGCAGCTTAGGCGCAACCACAGATACGCAGTATTTT
TRBV7-9	.	.	TRBJ2-7	CASTTRGGYEQYF	TGTGCCAGCACCACCCGAGGGGGCTACGAGCAGTACTTC
TRBV30	.	TRBD1	TRBJ1-4	CAWSDRGLANNEKLFF	TGTGCCTGGAGCGACAGGGGGCTCGCAAATAATGAAAAACTGTTTTTT
TRBV4-2	.	.	TRBJ1-5	CASSQEGYSNQPQHF	TGTGCCAGCAGCCAAGAGGGCTATAGCAATCAGCCCCAGCATTTT
TRBV25-1	.	.	TRBJ2-7	CASSSRGPYEQYF	TGTGCCAGCTCCTCCAGGGGACCCTACGAGCAGTACTTC